These T cell receptor beta chains were read from a single sample in a study of circulating and synovial CD4+ cells in juvenile arthritis. Sequencing was performed with immunoSEQ multiplex PCR; in TCRdb, only in-frame clones are kept and a portion is missing. The profile covers about 39,000 clones, with approximately 96% appearing a single time and about 0.7% taken by the ten largest. The sequenced sample was CD4+ T cells from blood. The receptors here all came from a human donor with juvenile idiopathic arthritis. Both conserved end residues are part of each CDR3. The D gene is left open where the match is weak. Clone size, where shown, is once, few, many, or a class for clones that have expanded.

J gene | CDR3 length | clone size | D gene | V gene | CDR3 protein | CDR3 DNA
TRBJ2-7 | 13 | . | TRBD1 | TRBV30 | CGVRDRGLHEQYF | TGTGGGGTACGGGACAGGGGGCTCCACGAGCAGTACTTC
TRBJ1-1 | 15 | . | TRBD1 | TRBV7-9 | CASSSWTGGESGAFF | TGTGCCAGCAGTTCGTGGACAGGGGGCGAATCCGGAGCTTTCTTT
TRBJ2-3 | 16 | . | TRBD2 | TRBV9 | CASSVALAGGTDTQYF | TGTGCCAGCAGCGTAGCTTTAGCGGGGGGAACAGATACGCAGTATTTT
TRBJ2-3 | 18 | . | TRBD1 | TRBV14 | CASSQDTRTGGMADTQYF | TGTGCCAGCAGCCAAGACACGCGGACAGGGGGTATGGCAGATACGCAGTATTTT
TRBJ1-4 | 14 | once | . | TRBV7-9 | CASSPAATNEKLFF | TGTGCCAGCAGCCCCGCAGCGACTAATGAAAAACTGTTTTTT
TRBJ2-5 | 15 | . | TRBD2 | TRBV7-2 | CASSEIAGAQETQYF | TGTGCCAGCAGCGAAATAGCGGGGGCCCAAGAGACCCAGTACTTC
TRBJ1-6 | 14 | . | . | TRBV5-6 | CASSSGAYNSPLHF | TGTGCCAGCTCGTCAGGGGCTTATAATTCACCCCTCCACTTT
TRBJ2-7 | 12 | . | . | TRBV14 | CASSHPAYEQYF | TGTGCCAGCAGCCACCCAGCCTACGAGCAGTACTTC
TRBJ1-2 | 13 | once | TRBD1 | TRBV6-5 | CASRRGQEYGYTF | TGTGCCAGCAGGAGGGGACAGGAGTATGGCTACACCTTC
TRBJ2-3 | 15 | . | . | TRBV5-4 | CASSFERISTDTQYF | TGTGCCAGCAGCTTTGAGAGAATTAGCACAGATACGCAGTATTTT
TRBJ1-4 | 17 | once | . | TRBV7-9 | CASRTYARSATNEKLFF | TGTGCCAGCCGCACTTACGCGAGGAGTGCAACTAATGAAAAACTGTTTTTT
TRBJ1-6 | 14 | . | TRBD1 | TRBV6-5 | CASSYGQGSSPLHF | TGTGCCAGCAGTTACGGACAGGGCAGCTCCCCCCTCCACTTT
TRBJ1-6 | 15 | . | TRBD1 | TRBV19 | CASRTGTARNSPLHF | TGTGCCAGTAGAACCGGGACAGCCAGAAATTCCCCCCTCCACTTT
TRBJ2-2 | 13 | . | . | TRBV27 | CASSFVRDGELFF | TGTGCCAGCAGTTTCGTCCGGGACGGGGAGCTGTTTTTT
TRBJ2-1 | 15 | . | TRBD2 | TRBV27 | CASSPRLAVNNEQFF | TGTGCCAGCAGTCCGCGACTAGCGGTCAACAATGAGCAGTTCTTC
TRBJ2-5 | 13 | . | TRBD1 | TRBV5-4 | CASSSGQVETQYF | TGTGCCAGCAGCTCCGGACAGGTGGAGACCCAGTACTTC
TRBJ1-5 | 15 | . | . | TRBV27 | CASSLKPGPNQPQHF | TGTGCCAGCAGTTTAAAGCCAGGTCCAAATCAGCCCCAGCATTTT
TRBJ2-7 | 13 | . | TRBD1 | TRBV18 | CASSRDRGYEQYF | TGTGCCAGCTCACGCGACAGGGGGTACGAGCAGTACTTC
TRBJ2-7 | 14 | . | . | TRBV11-2 | CASTLRDTTYEQYF | TGTGCCAGCACCCTCCGGGACACTACCTACGAGCAGTACTTC
TRBJ2-7 | 16 | . | TRBD1 | TRBV25-1 | CASSPLAETGGYEQYF | TGTGCCAGCAGCCCCCTTGCCGAGACAGGGGGCTACGAGCAGTACTTC
TRBJ1-2 | 12 | . | . | TRBV28 | CASSLEVGGYTF | TGTGCCAGCAGTTTGGAGGTAGGGGGCTACACCTTC
TRBJ2-3 | 14 | . | TRBD2 | TRBV5-1 | CASSLTSAMDTQYF | TGCGCCAGCAGCTTGACTAGCGCTATGGATACGCAGTATTTT
TRBJ2-7 | 12 | . | TRBD1 | TRBV29-1 | CSVVRTGYEQYF | TGCAGCGTGGTAAGGACAGGCTACGAGCAGTACTTC
TRBJ2-7 | 15 | . | TRBD1 | TRBV19 | CASSPSDRPNYEQYF | TGTGCCAGTAGTCCCTCGGACAGGCCAAACTACGAGCAGTACTTC
TRBJ1-6 | 16 | . | TRBD1 | TRBV18 | CASSPGQGALYSPLHF | TGTGCCAGCTCACCTGGACAGGGGGCTTTGTATTCCCCCCTCCACTTT
TRBJ1-2 | 14 | . | . | TRBV14 | CASSRTGSNYGYTF | TGTGCCAGCAGCCGTACAGGGTCGAACTATGGCTACACCTTC
TRBJ2-1 | 18 | once | TRBD2 | TRBV7-6 | CASSLGVHLAGGLNEQFF | TGTGCCAGCAGCTTAGGGGTCCATCTAGCGGGGGGTTTGAATGAGCAGTTCTTC
TRBJ2-7 | 15 | . | TRBD2 | TRBV2 | CASSDTGGSSYEQYF | TGTGCCAGCAGTGATACGGGGGGGTCCTCCTACGAGCAGTACTTC
TRBJ2-5 | 14 | . | . | TRBV6-1 | CASRKDPRGETQYF | TGTGCCAGCAGGAAGGACCCGCGAGGGGAGACCCAGTACTTC
TRBJ2-1 | 15 | . | . | TRBV7-2 | CASSLDVEAPRGQFF | TGTGCCAGCAGCTTAGACGTTGAGGCCCCAAGGGGGCAGTTCTTC
TRBJ2-1 | 12 | . | TRBD2 | TRBV6-5 | CASSRLADEQFF | TGTGCCAGCAGTAGACTAGCGGATGAGCAGTTCTTC
TRBJ1-3 | 11 | . | . | TRBV30 | CASPRSGTIYF | TGTGCCTCCCCACGGTCGGGCACCATATATTTT
TRBJ2-2 | 17 | . | TRBD2 | TRBV7-8 | CASSLKPGGANTGELFF | TGTGCCAGCAGCTTAAAGCCGGGGGGGGCGAACACCGGGGAGCTGTTTTTT
TRBJ2-5 | 16 | once | TRBD2 | TRBV9 | CASSVGASGGVETQYF | TGTGCCAGCAGCGTTGGAGCTAGCGGGGGGGTTGAGACCCAGTACTTC
TRBJ1-5 | 15 | . | . | TRBV19 | CASSNAGVPNQPQHF | TGTGCCAGTAGTAACGCGGGGGTGCCCAATCAGCCCCAGCATTTT
TRBJ1-2 | 17 | . | . | TRBV18 | CASSPSISTGTIYGYTF | TGTGCCAGCTCACCCAGCATCTCAACCGGTACTATCTATGGCTACACCTTC
TRBJ2-7 | 13 | . | . | TRBV10-2 | CASTRQASYEQYF | TGCGCCAGCACCAGACAGGCCTCCTACGAGCAGTACTTC
TRBJ2-3 | 14 | . | . | TRBV7-2 | CASNDWGPGDTQYF | TGTGCCAGCAACGACTGGGGCCCCGGTGATACGCAGTATTTT